The present entry profiles one T cell receptor beta chain with its context. The CDR3 length is 15 residues. The ends lost 2 bases at V and 2 bases at J; junction bases unmatched: 5. The V gene's germline CDR1 is LNHDA and CDR2 SQIVND (reference sequence). Using immunoSEQ multiplex PCR, the repertoire was profiled, and TCRdb retains in-frame clones only, with some absent. There are a few hundred thousand clones in the sample; 95% to 96% occur only once, and 0.11% lies in the top ten. The naive CD8 fraction comprised CD45RO-negative cells positively selected for CCR7 and excluded terminally differentiated effector memory CD45RA+ cells. The source of the sample is a study of shared clonotypes between healthy human individuals.

Input material: naive CD8+ T cells sorted from blood. The source is a woman aged 25-40 years in good health. This chain connects TRBV19 to TRBJ1-2; 7 bases are shared with TRBD1. Here the CDR3 reads CASSIRDSINYGYTF. In DNA form, the CDR3 reads TGTGCCAGTAGTATAAGGGACAGTATCAACTATGGCTACACCTTC.